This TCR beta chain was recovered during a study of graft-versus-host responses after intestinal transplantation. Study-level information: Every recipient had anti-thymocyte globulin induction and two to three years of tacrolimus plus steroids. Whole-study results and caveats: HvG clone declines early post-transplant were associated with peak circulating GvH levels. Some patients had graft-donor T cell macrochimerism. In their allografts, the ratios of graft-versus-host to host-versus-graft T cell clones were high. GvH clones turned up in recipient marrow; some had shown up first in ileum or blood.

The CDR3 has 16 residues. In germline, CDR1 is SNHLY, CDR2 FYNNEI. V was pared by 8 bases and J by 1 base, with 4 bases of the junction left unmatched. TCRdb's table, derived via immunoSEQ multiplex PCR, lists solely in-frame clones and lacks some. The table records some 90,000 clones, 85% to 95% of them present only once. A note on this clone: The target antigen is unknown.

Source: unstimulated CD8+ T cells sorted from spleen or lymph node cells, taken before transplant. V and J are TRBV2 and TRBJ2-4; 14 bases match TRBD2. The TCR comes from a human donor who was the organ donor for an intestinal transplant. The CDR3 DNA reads TGTGCCAGCGGGACTAGCGGGGGATCGGCCAAAAACATTCAGTACTTC. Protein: CASGTSGGSAKNIQYF.